This record covers a single TCR beta chain. Its antigen is unknown. The data were obtained in a study of cytomegalovirus exposure and HLA in healthy donors. About the research overall: When just under 400 donors were genotyped, 80% to 90% of them were found to fall in the Caucasian-associated ancestry cluster.

Whole-study findings and limits: Later on, an analysis showed TCR association rates differing by HLA locus, with DRB1 the most and HLA-C the fewest. The study put about 180 TCR beta chains on its list as cytomegalovirus-associated. CMV serostatus was the sole immune exposure data available.

Germline V gene data show CDR1 as SEHNR and CDR2 as FQNEAQ (reference sequence). The V gene lost 4 bases and the J gene lost 3 bases, with 6 bases spanning the gap. CDR3 length: 12 residues. PCR amplification relied on 60 Vbeta primers (plus 13 Jbeta primers). Clones were read by immunoSEQ multiplex PCR, and TCRdb kept only the in-frame ones, dropping some. The sample has some 180,000 clones; over 75% are singletons. This receptor was obtained from a woman aged 25 to 39 in good health and CMV-seronegative. The sample consisted of PBMCs. This chain connects TRBV7-9 to TRBJ2-5; no firm D call. CDR3 loop: CASSYLEETQYF. Here the CDR3 DNA reads TGTGCCAGCAGCTATCTCGAAGAGACCCAGTACTTC.